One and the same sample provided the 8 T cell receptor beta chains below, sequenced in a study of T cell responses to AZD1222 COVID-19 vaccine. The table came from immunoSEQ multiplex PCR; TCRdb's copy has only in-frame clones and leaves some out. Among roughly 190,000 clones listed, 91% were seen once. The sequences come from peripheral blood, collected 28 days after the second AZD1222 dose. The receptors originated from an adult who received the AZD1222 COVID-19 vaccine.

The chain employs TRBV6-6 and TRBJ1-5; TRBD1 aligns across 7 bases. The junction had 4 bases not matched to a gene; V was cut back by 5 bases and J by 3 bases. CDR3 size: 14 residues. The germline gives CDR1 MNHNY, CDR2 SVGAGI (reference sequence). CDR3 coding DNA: TGTGCCAGCAGTACGACAGGGTTCAATCAGCCCCAGCATTTT. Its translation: CASSTTGFNQPQHF.

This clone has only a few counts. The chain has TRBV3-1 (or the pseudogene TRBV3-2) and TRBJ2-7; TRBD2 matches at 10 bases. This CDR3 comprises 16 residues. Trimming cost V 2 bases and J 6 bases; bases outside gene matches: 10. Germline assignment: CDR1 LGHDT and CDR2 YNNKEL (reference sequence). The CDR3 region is CASSQHSGGLLGEQYF. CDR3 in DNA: TGTGCCAGCAGCCAACATAGCGGGGGGCTCCTAGGCGAGCAGTACTTC.

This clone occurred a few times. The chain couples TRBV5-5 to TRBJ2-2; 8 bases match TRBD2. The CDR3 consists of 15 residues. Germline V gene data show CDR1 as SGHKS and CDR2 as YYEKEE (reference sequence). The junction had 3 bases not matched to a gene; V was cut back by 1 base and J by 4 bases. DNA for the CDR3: TGTGCCAGCAGCTTGTATGCGGGGGGCACCGGGGAGCTGTTTTTT. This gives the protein CASSLYAGGTGELFF.

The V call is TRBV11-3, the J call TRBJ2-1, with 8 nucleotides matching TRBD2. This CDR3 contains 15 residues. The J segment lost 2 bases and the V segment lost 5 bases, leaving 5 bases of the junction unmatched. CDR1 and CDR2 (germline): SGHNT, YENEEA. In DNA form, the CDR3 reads TGTGCCAGCAGCCCGAGCGGGAGAACCTACAATGAGCAGTTCTTC. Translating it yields CASSPSGRTYNEQFF. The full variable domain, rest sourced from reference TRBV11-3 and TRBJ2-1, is EAGVVQSPRYKIIEKKQPVAFWCNPISGHNTLYWYLQNLGQGPELLIRYENEEAVDDSQLPKDRFSAERLKGVDSTLKIQPAELGDSAVYLCASSPSGRTYNEQFFGPGTRLTVL.

In DNA, the CDR3 is TGTGCCAGTAGTAAAACAGGGGGATCGAAGCCCCAGCATTTT. Its translation: CASSKTGGSKPQHF. The J gene is TRBJ1-5, the V gene TRBV19; TRBD1 matches 8 bases. The CDR3 sequence is 14 residues long. V shed 4 bases, J shed 8 bases, and the junction held 7 bases outside the gene matches. CDR1 is LNHDA and CDR2 is SQIVND in the germline V gene (reference sequence).

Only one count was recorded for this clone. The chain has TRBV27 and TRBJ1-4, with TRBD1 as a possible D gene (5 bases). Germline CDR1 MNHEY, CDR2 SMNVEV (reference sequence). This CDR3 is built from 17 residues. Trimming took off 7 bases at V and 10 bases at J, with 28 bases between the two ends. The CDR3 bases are TGTGCCAGCACCCCTGGGGGAGGGCTCCGACATGAAGGAAAACTGTTTTTT. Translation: CASTPGGGLRHEGKLFF.

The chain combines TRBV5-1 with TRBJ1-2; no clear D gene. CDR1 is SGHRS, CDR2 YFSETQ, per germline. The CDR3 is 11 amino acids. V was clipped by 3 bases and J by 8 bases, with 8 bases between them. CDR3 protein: CASSSAYGYTF. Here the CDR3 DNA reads TGCGCCAGCAGCTCCGCCTACGGCTACACCTTC.

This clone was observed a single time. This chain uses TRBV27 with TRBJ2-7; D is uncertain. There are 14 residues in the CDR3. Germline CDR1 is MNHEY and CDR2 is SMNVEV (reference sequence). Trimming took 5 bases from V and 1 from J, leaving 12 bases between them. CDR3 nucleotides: TGTGCCAGCAGTCGACGGCAGGCTTCCTACGAGCAGTACTTC. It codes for CASSRRQASYEQYF.